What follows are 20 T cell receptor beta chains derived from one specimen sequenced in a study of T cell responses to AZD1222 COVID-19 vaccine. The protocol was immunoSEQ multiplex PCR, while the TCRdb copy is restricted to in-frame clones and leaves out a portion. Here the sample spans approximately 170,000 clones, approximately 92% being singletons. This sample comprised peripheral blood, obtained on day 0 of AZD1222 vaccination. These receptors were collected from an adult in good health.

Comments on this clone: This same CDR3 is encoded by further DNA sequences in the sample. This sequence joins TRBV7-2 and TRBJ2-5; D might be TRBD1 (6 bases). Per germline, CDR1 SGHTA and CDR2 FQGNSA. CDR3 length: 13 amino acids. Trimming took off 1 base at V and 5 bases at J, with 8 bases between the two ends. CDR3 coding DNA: TGTGCCAGCAGCTTAGGCAGGGGCGAGACCCAGTACTTC. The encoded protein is CASSLGRGETQYF.

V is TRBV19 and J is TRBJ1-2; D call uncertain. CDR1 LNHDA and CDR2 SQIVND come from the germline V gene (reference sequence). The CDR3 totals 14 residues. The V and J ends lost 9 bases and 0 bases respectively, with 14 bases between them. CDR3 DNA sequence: TGTGCCAGCAAGGCGCGAAGAGCTAACTATGGCTACACCTTC. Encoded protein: CASKARRANYGYTF.

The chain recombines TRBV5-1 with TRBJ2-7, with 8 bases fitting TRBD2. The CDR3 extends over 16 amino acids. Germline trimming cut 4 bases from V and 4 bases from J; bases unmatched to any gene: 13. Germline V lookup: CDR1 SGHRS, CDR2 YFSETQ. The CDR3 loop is CASSPGRASGSYEQYF. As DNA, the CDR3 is TGCGCCAGCAGCCCCGGCCGGGCGAGCGGGAGTTACGAGCAGTACTTC. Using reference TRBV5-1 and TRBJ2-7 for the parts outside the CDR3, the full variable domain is KAGVTQTPRYLIKTRGQQVTLSCSPISGHRSVSWYQQTPGQGLQFLFEYFSETQRNKGNFPGRFSGRQFSNSRSEMNVSTLELGDSALYLCASSPGRASGSYEQYFGPGTRLTVT.

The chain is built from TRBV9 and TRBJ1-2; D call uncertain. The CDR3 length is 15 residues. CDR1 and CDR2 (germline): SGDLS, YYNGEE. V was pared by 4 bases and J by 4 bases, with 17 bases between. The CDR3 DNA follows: TGTGCCAGCAGCTCACCGAGGGAGGGCCGCTATGGCTACACCTTC. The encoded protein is CASSSPREGRYGYTF.

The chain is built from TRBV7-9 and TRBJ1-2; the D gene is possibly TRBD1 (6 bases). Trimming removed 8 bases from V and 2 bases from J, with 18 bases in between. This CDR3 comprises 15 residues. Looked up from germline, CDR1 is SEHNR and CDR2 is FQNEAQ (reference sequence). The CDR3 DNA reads TGTGCCAGCGCCGTCGAGTACAGGGCCAACTATGGCTACACCTTC. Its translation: CASAVEYRANYGYTF.

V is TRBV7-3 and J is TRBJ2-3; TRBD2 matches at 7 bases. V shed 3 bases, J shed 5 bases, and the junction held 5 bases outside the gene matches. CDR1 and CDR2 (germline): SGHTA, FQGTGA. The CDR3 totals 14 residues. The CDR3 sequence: CASSFQAGRDTQYF. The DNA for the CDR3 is TGTGCCAGCAGCTTTCAAGCGGGAAGAGATACGCAGTATTTT.

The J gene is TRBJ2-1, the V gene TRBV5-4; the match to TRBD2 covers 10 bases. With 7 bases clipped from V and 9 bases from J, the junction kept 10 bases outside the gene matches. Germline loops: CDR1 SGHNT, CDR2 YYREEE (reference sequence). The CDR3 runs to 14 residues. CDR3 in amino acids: CASRQAGGPFEQFF. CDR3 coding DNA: TGTGCCAGCCGCCAAGCGGGGGGGCCTTTTGAGCAGTTCTTC.

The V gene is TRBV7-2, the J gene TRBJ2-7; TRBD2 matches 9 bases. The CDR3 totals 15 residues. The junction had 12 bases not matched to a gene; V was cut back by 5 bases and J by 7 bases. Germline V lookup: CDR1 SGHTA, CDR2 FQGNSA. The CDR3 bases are TGTGCCAGCAGCCCCCTGGTGGCGGGGGGGCGGGAGCAGTACTTC. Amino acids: CASSPLVAGGREQYF.

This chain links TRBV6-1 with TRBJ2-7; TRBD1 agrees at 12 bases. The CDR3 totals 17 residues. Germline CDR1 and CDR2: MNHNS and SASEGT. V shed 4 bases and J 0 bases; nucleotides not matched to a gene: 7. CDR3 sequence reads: CASSAGQGAGSSYEQYF. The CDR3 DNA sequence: TGTGCCAGCAGTGCGGGACAGGGGGCGGGGAGCTCCTACGAGCAGTACTTC.

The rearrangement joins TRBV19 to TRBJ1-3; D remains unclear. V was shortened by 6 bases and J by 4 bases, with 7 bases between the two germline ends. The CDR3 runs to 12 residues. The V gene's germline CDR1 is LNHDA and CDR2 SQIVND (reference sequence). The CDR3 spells CASRGNGNTIYF. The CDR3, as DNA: TGTGCCAGTAGGGGTAACGGAAACACCATATATTTT.

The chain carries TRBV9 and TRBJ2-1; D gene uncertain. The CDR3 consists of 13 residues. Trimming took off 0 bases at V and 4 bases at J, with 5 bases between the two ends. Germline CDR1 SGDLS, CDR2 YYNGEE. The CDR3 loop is CASSVGEYNEQFF. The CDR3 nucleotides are TGTGCCAGCAGCGTAGGCGAATACAATGAGCAGTTCTTC.

The CDR3 DNA follows: TGTGCCAGTAGGCAGACTAGCGGGGGCACAGATACGCAGTATTTT. This translates into CASRQTSGGTDTQYF. The genes are TRBV19 and TRBJ2-3; 11 bases line up with TRBD2. The CDR3 runs 15 residues. CDR1 is LNHDA and CDR2 is SQIVND in the germline V gene (reference sequence). J was trimmed by 1 base and V by 6 bases; bases with no gene match: 3.

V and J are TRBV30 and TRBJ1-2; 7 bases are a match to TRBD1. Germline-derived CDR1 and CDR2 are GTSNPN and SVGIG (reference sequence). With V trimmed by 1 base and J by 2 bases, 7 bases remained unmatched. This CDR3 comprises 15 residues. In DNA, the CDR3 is TGTGCCTGGAGTGCTCCTTCGACAGGGAACTATGGCTACACCTTC. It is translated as CAWSAPSTGNYGYTF.

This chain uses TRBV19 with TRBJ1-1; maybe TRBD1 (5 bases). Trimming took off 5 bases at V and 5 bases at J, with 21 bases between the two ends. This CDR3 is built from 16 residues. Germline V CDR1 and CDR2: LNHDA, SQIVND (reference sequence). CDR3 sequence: CASSLRLLRQGTEAFF. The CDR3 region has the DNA TGTGCCAGTAGTCTGCGTCTACTTAGGCAGGGAACTGAAGCTTTCTTT.

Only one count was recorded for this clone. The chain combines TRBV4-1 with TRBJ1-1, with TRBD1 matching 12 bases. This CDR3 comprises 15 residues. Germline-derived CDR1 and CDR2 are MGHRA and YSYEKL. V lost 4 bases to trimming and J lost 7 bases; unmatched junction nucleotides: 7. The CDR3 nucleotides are TGCGCCAGCAGCCGGTCGGGACAGGGGGCGGTTGAAGCTTTCTTT. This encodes CASSRSGQGAVEAFF.

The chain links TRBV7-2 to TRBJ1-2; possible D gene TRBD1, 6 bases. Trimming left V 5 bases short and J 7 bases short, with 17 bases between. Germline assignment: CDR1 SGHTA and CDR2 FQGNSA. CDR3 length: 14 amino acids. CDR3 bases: TGTGCCAGCAGCCACCAGAGGGGGGAGGGTGGCTACACCTTC. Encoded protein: CASSHQRGEGGYTF.

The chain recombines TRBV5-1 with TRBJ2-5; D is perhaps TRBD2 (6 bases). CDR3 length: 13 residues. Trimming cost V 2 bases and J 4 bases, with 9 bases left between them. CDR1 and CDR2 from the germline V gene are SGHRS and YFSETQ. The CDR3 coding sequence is TGCGCCAGCAGCTTTTCCGGGGGAGAGACCCAGTACTTC. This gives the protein CASSFSGGETQYF.

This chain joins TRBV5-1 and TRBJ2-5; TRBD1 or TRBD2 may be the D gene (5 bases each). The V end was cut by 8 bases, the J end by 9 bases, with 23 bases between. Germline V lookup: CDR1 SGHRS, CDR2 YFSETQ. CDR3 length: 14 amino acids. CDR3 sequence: CARGRARGEMAQYF. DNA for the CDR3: TGCGCCAGGGGCCGGGCCCGGGGCGAGATGGCCCAGTACTTC.

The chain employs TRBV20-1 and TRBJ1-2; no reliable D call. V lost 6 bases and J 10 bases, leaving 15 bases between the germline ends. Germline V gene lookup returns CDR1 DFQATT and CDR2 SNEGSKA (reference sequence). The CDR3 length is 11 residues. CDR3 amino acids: CSAHGWKDYTF. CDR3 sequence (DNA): TGCAGTGCCCATGGGTGGAAAGACTACACCTTC.

In nucleotides, the CDR3 is TGTGCCAGCAGGAAGGGGGAGGGTAGGGTCTACGAGCAGTACTTC. Translating gives CASRKGEGRVYEQYF. The chain is built from TRBV2 and TRBJ2-7; possibly TRBD2 for D (7 bases). Looked up from germline, CDR1 is SNHLY and CDR2 is FYNNEI. This CDR3 is built from 15 residues. Trimming cost V 6 bases and J 3 bases, with 18 bases left between them.